The clone carrying this TCR beta chain was recorded a few times. Its antigen is still unknown. Germline loops: CDR1 LNHNV, CDR2 YYDKDF (reference sequence). The CDR3 contains 13 residues. V was trimmed by 3 bases and J by 9 bases, leaving 15 bases between them. These data originate in a study of early T cells in non-severe SARS-CoV-2 infection. Study-wide background: The input, bulk RNA from unsorted whole blood, was sequenced, and chains were unpaired.

Study results and limitations: Anti-spike CD8 responses were favored by VDJdb matching, which missed private and CD4 specificities.

Tagging with unique molecular identifiers was applied to individual cDNA molecules. MiXCR, applied by TCRdb to the 5' RACE reads, yields one record per CDR3 protein. The table lists approximately 97,000 distinct CDR3 sequences, around 13% of them singletons. The rearrangement links TRBV15 to TRBJ2-7; TRBD1 might be the D (5 bases). The sample taken for sequencing was whole blood. The origin of this receptor is an adult who was a healthcare worker with PCR-confirmed SARS-CoV-2 infection or an uninfected control (not recorded which). CDR3 sequence (DNA): TGTGCCACCAGCAGCTCTCAGGGTAATGGGCAGTACTTC. Its translation is CATSSSQGNGQYF.